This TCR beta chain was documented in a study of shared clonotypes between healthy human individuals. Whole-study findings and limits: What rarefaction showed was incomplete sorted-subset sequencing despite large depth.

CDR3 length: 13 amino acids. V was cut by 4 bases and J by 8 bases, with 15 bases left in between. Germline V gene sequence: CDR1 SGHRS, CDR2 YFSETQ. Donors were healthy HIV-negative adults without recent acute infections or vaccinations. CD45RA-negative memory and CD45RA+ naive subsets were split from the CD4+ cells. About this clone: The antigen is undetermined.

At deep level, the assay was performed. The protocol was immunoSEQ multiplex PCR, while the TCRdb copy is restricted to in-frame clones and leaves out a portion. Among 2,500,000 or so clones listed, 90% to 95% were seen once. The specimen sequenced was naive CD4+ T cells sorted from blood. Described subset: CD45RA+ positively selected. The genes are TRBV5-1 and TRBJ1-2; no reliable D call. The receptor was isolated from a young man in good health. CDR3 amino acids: CASSHTTSGGYTF. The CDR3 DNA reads TGCGCCAGCAGCCATACTACTTCGGGGGGCTACACCTTC. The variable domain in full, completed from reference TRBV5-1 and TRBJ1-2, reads KAGVTQTPRYLIKTRGQQVTLSCSPISGHRSVSWYQQTPGQGLQFLFEYFSETQRNKGNFPGRFSGRQFSNSRSEMNVSTLELGDSALYLCASSHTTSGGYTFGSGTRLTVV.